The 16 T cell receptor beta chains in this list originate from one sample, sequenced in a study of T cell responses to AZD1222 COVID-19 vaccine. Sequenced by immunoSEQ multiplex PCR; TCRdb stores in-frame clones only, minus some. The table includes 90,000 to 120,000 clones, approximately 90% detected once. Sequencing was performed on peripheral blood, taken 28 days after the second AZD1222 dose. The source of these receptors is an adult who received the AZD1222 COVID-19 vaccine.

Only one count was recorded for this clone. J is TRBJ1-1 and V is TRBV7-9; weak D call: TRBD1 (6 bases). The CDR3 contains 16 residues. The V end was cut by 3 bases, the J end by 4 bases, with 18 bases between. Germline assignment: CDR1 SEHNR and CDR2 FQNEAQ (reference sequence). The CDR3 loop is CASSFIAVRGVTEAFF. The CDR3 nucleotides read TGTGCCAGCAGCTTCATTGCCGTAAGGGGGGTCACTGAAGCTTTCTTT.

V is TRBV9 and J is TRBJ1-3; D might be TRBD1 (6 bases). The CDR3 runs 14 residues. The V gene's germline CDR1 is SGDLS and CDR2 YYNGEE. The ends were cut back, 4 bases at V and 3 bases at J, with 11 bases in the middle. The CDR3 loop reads CASSTQGFGNTIYF. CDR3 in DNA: TGTGCCAGCAGCACACAGGGTTTTGGAAACACCATATATTTT.

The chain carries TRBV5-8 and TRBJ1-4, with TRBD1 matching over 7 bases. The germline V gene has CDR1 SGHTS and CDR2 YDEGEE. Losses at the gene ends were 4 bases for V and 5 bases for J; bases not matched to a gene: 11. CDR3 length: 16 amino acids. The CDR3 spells CASSQGTESLNEKLFF. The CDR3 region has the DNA TGTGCCAGCAGCCAAGGGACAGAGTCCTTAAATGAAAAACTGTTTTTT.

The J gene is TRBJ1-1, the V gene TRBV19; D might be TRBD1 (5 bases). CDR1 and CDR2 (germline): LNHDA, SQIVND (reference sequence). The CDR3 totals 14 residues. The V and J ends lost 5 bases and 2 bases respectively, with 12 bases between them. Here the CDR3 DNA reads TGTGCCAGTAGTCGTGGGACCATCAACACTGAAGCTTTCTTT. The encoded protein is CASSRGTINTEAFF.

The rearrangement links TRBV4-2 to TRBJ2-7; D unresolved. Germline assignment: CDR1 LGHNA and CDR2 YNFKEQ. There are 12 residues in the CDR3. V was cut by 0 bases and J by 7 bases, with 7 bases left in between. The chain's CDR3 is CASSQDPIEQYF. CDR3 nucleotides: TGTGCCAGCAGCCAAGATCCCATAGAGCAGTACTTC.

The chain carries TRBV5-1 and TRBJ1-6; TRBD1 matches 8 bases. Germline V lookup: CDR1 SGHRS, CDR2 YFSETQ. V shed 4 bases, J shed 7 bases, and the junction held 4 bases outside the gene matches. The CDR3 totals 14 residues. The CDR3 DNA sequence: TGCGCCAGCAGCGGAACAGGGGGGAATTCACCCCTCCACTTT. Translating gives CASSGTGGNSPLHF.

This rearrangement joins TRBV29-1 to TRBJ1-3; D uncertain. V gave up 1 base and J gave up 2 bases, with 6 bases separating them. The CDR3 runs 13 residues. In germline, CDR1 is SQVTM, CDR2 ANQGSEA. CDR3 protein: CSVEARTGNTIYF. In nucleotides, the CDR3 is TGCAGCGTTGAAGCCAGAACTGGAAACACCATATATTTT.

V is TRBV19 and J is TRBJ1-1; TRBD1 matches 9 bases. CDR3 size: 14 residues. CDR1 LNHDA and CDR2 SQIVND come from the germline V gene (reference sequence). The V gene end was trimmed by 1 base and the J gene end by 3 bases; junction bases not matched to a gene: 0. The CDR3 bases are TGTGCCAGTAGTATAGGACAGGGGGACACTGAAGCTTTCTTT. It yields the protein CASSIGQGDTEAFF.

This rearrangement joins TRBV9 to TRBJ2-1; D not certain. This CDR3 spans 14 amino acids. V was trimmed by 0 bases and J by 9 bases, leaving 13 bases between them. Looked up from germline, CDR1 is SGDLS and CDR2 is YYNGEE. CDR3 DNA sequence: TGTGCCAGCAGCGTAGCTGGCGGAGTAAGTGAGCAGTTCTTC. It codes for CASSVAGGVSEQFF. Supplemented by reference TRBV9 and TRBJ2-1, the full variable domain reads DSGVTQTPKHLITATGQRVTLRCSPRSGDLSVYWYQQSLDQGLQFLIQYYNGEERAKGNILERFSAQQFPDLHSELNLSSLELGDSALYFCASSVAGGVSEQFFGPGTRLTVL.

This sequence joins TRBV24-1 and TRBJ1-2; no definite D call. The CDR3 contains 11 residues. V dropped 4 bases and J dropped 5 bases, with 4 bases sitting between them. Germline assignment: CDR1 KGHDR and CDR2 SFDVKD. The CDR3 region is CATSDTYGYTF. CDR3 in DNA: TGTGCCACCAGTGACACGTATGGCTACACCTTC.

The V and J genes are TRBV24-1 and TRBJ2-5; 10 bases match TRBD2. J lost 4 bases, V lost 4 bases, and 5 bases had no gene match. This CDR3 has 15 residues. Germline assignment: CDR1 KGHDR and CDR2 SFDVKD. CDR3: CATSDPASGGETQYF. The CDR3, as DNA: TGTGCCACCAGTGACCCCGCTAGCGGGGGAGAGACCCAGTACTTC.

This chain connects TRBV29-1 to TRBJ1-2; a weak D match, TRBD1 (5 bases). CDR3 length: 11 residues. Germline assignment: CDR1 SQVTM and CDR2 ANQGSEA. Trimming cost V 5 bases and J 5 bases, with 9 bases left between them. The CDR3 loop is CSVPQGYGYTF. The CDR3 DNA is TGCAGCGTTCCGCAGGGTTATGGCTACACCTTC.

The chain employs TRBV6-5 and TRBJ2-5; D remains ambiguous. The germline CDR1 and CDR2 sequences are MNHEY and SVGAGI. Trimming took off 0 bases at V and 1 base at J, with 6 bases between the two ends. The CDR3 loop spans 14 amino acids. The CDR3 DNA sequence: TGTGCCAGCAGTTACTCGGGTGCCCAAGAGACCCAGTACTTC. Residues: CASSYSGAQETQYF.

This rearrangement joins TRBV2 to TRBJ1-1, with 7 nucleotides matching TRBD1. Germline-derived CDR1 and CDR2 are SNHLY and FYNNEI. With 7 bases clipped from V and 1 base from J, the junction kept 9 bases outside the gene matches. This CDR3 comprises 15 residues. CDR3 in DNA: TGTGCCAGCACCGCCGACAGGGCAGAGAACACTGAAGCTTTCTTT. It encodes CASTADRAENTEAFF.

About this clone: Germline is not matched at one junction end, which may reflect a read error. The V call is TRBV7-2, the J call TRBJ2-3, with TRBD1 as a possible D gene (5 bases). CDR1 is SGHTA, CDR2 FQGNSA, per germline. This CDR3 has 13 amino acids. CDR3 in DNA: TGTGCCAGCAGTCAACGGAGCGACGAGACCAGACAGTTT. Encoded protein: CASSQRSDETRQF.

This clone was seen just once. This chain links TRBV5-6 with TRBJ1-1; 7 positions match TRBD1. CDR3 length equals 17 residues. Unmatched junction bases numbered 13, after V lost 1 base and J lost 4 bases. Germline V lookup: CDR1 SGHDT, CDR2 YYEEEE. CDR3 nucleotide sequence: TGTGCCAGCAGCTTGCTGCGGGACAGCTTAATAGGCACTGAAGCTTTCTTT. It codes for CASSLLRDSLIGTEAFF.